Listed here are 2 T cell receptor beta chains from one sample, sequenced in a study of cytomegalovirus exposure and HLA in healthy donors. 60 Vbeta and 13 Jbeta primers were used in PCR. Profiled with immunoSEQ multiplex PCR; TCRdb holds only in-frame clones, not every one. This table holds more than 100,000 clones, less than 65% found once. Specimen: PBMCs. The receptor source for this set is a man aged 40-49 years in good health and CMV-seropositive.

This chain links TRBV29-1 with TRBJ2-5, with D possibly TRBD2 on 5 matching bases. Trimming removed 4 bases at V and 3 bases at J, with 12 bases between. CDR1 is SQVTM, CDR2 ANQGSEA, per germline. This CDR3 region has 13 residues. The CDR3 protein is CSVVRIGKETQYF. CDR3 bases: TGCAGCGTTGTGAGGATCGGGAAAGAGACCCAGTACTTC.

The V gene is TRBV27, the J gene TRBJ2-7; 9 positions match TRBD2. CDR3 length: 13 amino acids. V lost 7 bases, J lost 3 bases, and 4 bases stayed unmatched. Per germline, CDR1 MNHEY and CDR2 SMNVEV (reference sequence). The CDR3 region is CASTRSGSYEQYF. The CDR3 bases are TGTGCCAGCACGCGTAGCGGGAGCTACGAGCAGTACTTC.